This passage covers 19 T cell receptor beta chains from one sample sequenced in a study of control samples from healthy donors and cancer patients. Measured with immunoSEQ multiplex PCR; TCRdb has only the in-frame clones, and not every one. The sample lists fewer than 200,000 clones; around 90% were seen once. The sequenced sample was blood. The receptors stem from a man aged 30-40 years in good health.

J is TRBJ1-5 and V is TRBV19, with 10 bases aligning to TRBD1. From germline, CDR1 is LNHDA and CDR2 SQIVND (reference sequence). After removal of 4 bases from V and 6 bases from J, the junction contained 3 bases not matched to a gene. CDR3 length: 14 amino acids. CDR3 region: CASSTDRGTQPQHF. Written as DNA, the CDR3 is TGTGCCAGTAGTACGGACAGGGGGACTCAGCCCCAGCATTTT.

V and J are TRBV4-2 and TRBJ2-2; TRBD2 is a possible D gene (6 bases). Germline loops: CDR1 LGHNA, CDR2 YNFKEQ. Deletions cut 2 bases from V and 0 bases from J, with 10 bases between. The CDR3 consists of 16 residues. The CDR3 region has the DNA TGTGCCAGCAGCCAATCAGGCGGGACGAACACCGGGGAGCTGTTTTTT. Its protein product is CASSQSGGTNTGELFF.

CDR3 in DNA: TGTGCCAGTAGTATAGCTCTCTCCCAAAATGAGCAGTTCTTC. Translation: CASSIALSQNEQFF. This chain uses TRBV19 with TRBJ2-1; unclear D gene. This CDR3 region has 14 residues. V was trimmed by 1 base and J by 7 bases, leaving 11 bases between them. The germline V gene has CDR1 LNHDA and CDR2 SQIVND (reference sequence).

Only a few counts were recorded for this clone. This chain links TRBV27 with TRBJ2-7, with 7 bases identical to TRBD2. V trimming: 6 bases; J trimming: 7 bases; junction bases outside the gene matches: 12. The germline V gene has CDR1 MNHEY and CDR2 SMNVEV (reference sequence). CDR3 length: 14 amino acids. CDR3 loop: CASSFTSASGEQYF. The CDR3 DNA follows: TGTGCCAGCAGCTTTACTAGCGCCTCGGGAGAGCAGTACTTC.

The rearrangement joins TRBV12-3 or TRBV12-4 to TRBJ2-7; D is possibly TRBD1 (5 bases). This CDR3 region has 13 residues. The germline V and J ends were trimmed by 2 bases and 3 bases, with 8 bases remaining between them. DNA of the CDR3: TGTGCCAGCAGTTTAAAGGGGTACTACGAGCAGTACTTC. Translation: CASSLKGYYEQYF.

CDR3 DNA sequence: TGCGCCAGCAGGGGACAGGGTTTCACTTCACCCCTCCACTTT. Translation: CASRGQGFTSPLHF. The gene calls are TRBV10-2 and TRBJ1-6; 9 positions agree with TRBD1. The CDR3 is 14 amino acids. V lost 6 bases and J lost 9; bases outside the gene matches: 6. The V gene's germline CDR1 is WSHSY and CDR2 SAAADI.

The rearrangement uses TRBV5-4 and TRBJ2-7; D remains unclear. This CDR3 is built from 11 residues. V was trimmed by 8 bases and J by 4 bases, leaving 10 bases between them. Germline CDR1 SGHNT, CDR2 YYREEE (reference sequence). This CDR3 is CASTLDYEQYF. CDR3 nucleotide sequence: TGTGCCAGTACATTAGATTACGAGCAGTACTTC.

The chain is built from TRBV11-2 and TRBJ1-6; no firm D call. This CDR3 spans 12 amino acids. V was clipped by 1 base and J by 7 bases, with 2 bases between them. Germline loops: CDR1 SGHAT, CDR2 FQNNGV. Here the CDR3 DNA reads TGTGCCAGCAGCTTAGTCAATTCACCCCTCCACTTT. It yields the protein CASSLVNSPLHF. The complete variable domain, with remaining parts taken from reference TRBV11-2 and TRBJ1-6, reads EAGVAQSPRYKIIEKRQSVAFWCNPISGHATLYWYQQILGQGPKLLIQFQNNGVVDDSQLPKDRFSAERLKGVDSTLKIQPAKLEDSAVYLCASSLVNSPLHFGNGTRLTVT.

This sequence joins TRBV6-5 and TRBJ1-1; TRBD1 aligns across 7 bases. The J segment lost 0 bases and the V segment lost 4 bases, leaving 5 bases of the junction unmatched. Germline-derived CDR1 and CDR2 are MNHEY and SVGAGI. CDR3 length: 15 residues. CDR3 residues: CASSSSGGMNTEAFF. CDR3 DNA: TGTGCCAGCAGTTCCTCAGGGGGTATGAACACTGAAGCTTTCTTT.

Here the CDR3 DNA reads TGTGCCACCCAACCAAGGATAGCCGGACTCAACTCTGGAAACACCATATATTTT. Translation gives CATQPRIAGLNSGNTIYF. The genes are TRBV15 and TRBJ1-3; no reliable D call. V gave up 8 bases and J gave up 0 bases, with 23 bases separating them. From germline, CDR1 is LNHNV and CDR2 YYDKDF (reference sequence). CDR3 length equals 18 residues.

The rearrangement joins TRBV30 to TRBJ2-1; no firm D call. Germline V gene data show CDR1 as GTSNPN and CDR2 as SVGIG (reference sequence). This CDR3 has 13 amino acids. V was shortened by 0 bases and J by 2 bases, with 5 bases between the two germline ends. The CDR3 region has the DNA TGTGCCTGGAGTGTGGGCGCCTACAATGAGCAGTTCTTC. Translating it yields CAWSVGAYNEQFF.

The V call is TRBV3-1 (or the pseudogene TRBV3-2), the J call TRBJ1-3, with TRBD1 matching over 7 bases. The germline gives CDR1 LGHDT, CDR2 YNNKEL (reference sequence). V shed 0 bases and J 2 bases; nucleotides not matched to a gene: 7. CDR3 size: 17 residues. The CDR3 here is CASSQDLTGAPGNTIYF. The CDR3 region has the DNA TGTGCCAGCAGCCAAGATTTAACAGGGGCTCCTGGAAACACCATATATTTT.

The chain is built from TRBV5-1 and TRBJ2-7, with D possibly being TRBD1 or TRBD2 (5 bases each). Germline CDR1 is SGHRS and CDR2 is YFSETQ. V shed 2 bases and J shed 4 bases, with 10 bases lying between them. The CDR3 runs to 13 residues. The CDR3 region has the DNA TGCGCCAGCAGCTTCCAGGGACCTTACGAGCAGTACTTC. It specifies CASSFQGPYEQYF.

The chain has TRBV6-2 or TRBV6-3 and TRBJ2-5, with 7 bases aligning to TRBD2. Germline loops: CDR1 MNHEY, CDR2 SVGEGT. With 4 bases clipped from V and 5 bases from J, the junction kept 4 bases outside the gene matches. The CDR3 extends over 13 amino acids. The CDR3 bases are TGTGCCAGCAGTTCCGGGAGGTATGAGACCCAGTACTTC. It specifies CASSSGRYETQYF.

This clone appeared a single time. V and J are TRBV5-6 and TRBJ1-4, with D perhaps TRBD1 (6 bases). The CDR3 extends over 14 amino acids. V lost 5 bases and J lost 5, with 13 bases in between. Germline V gene lookup returns CDR1 SGHDT and CDR2 YYEEEE. The chain's CDR3 is CASRRRQDNEKLFF. In nucleotides, the CDR3 is TGTGCCAGCAGACGAAGACAGGACAATGAAAAACTGTTTTTT.

The CDR3 DNA is TGTGCCAGCAGCTTAGGAGGGTCGGGAAGGAGCGAGCAGTACTTC. Its translation is CASSLGGSGRSEQYF. The chain has TRBV7-3 and TRBJ2-7; D may be TRBD2 (6 bases). Germline V CDR1 and CDR2: SGHTA, FQGTGA. This CDR3 contains 15 residues. V lost 2 bases, J lost 6 bases, and 17 bases lay in between.

This clone was observed a single time. The gene calls are TRBV6-5 and TRBJ1-1; no reliable D call. Trimming left V 2 bases short and J 5 bases short, with 6 bases between. The V gene's germline CDR1 is MNHEY and CDR2 SVGAGI. The CDR3 sequence is 12 residues long. The CDR3 sequence is CASSYTDTEAFF. For the CDR3, the DNA is TGTGCCAGCAGTTACACGGATACTGAAGCTTTCTTT.

The chain uses TRBV4-1 and TRBJ1-1; D is perhaps TRBD1 (5 bases). From germline, CDR1 is MGHRA and CDR2 YSYEKL. The CDR3 covers 17 residues. V dropped 0 bases and J dropped 5 bases, with 19 bases sitting between them. In nucleotides, the CDR3 is TGCGCCAGCAGCCAAGATCCCGCCGGACAAAGAGCGACTGAAGCTTTCTTT. This translates into CASSQDPAGQRATEAFF.

The chain has TRBV3-1 (or the pseudogene TRBV3-2) and TRBJ1-6, with a weak D call TRBD1 (5 bases). This CDR3 region has 14 residues. The V gene's germline CDR1 is LGHDT and CDR2 YNNKEL (reference sequence). V gave up 3 bases and J gave up 6 bases, with 9 bases separating them. The CDR3 sequence: CASSHGTANSPLHF. CDR3 DNA sequence: TGTGCCAGCAGCCATGGGACCGCTAATTCACCCCTCCACTTT.